The 7 T cell receptor beta chains below all came from one sample that was sequenced in a study of T cell repertoires in cytomegalovirus infection. Their cognate antigens are unknown. TCRdb reanalysed the reads using MiXCR and keeps one entry per CDR3 protein. This table has about a million distinct CDR3 sequences, around 32% appearing once. Specimen: cultured CD8+ T cells from PBMCs, collected from culture after CMV antigen stimulation. These receptors originate from a human donor in good health (CMV status not recorded). Some clones in this sample may be carry-over from other donors' samples.

This clonotype was observed many times. This chain connects TRBV7-2 to TRBJ1-3; the D is unclear. The CDR3 loop spans 15 amino acids. Germline CDR1 SGHTA, CDR2 FQGNSA. Trimming cost V 3 bases and J 0 bases, with 9 bases left between them. This CDR3 is CASSLSSYSGNTIYF. CDR3 DNA: TGTGCCAGCAGCTTGAGTTCCTACTCTGGAAACACCATATATTTT.

In its sample, this clonotype was seen a few times. The gene calls are TRBV7-9 and TRBJ2-7; 7 bases fit TRBD1. The CDR3 consists of 12 residues. The V gene's germline CDR1 is SEHNR and CDR2 FQNEAQ (reference sequence). Trimming removed 8 bases from V and 4 bases from J; junction bases left unmatched: 5. Here the CDR3 DNA reads TGTGCCAGCGAGGGGGCCCGGTACGAGCAGTACGTC. This codes for CASEGARYEQYV.

The gene calls are TRBV29-1 and TRBJ2-3; TRBD2 might be the D (5 bases). This CDR3 comprises 13 residues. In germline, CDR1 is SQVTM, CDR2 ANQGSEA. Trimming left V 7 bases short and J 4 bases short, with 15 bases between. The CDR3 loop reads CSAHSAISDTQYF. In DNA, the CDR3 is TGCAGCGCGCATAGCGCAATATCAGATACGCAGTATTTT.

This clonotype was counted between two and nine times. The chain employs TRBV28 and TRBJ1-1; D call uncertain. There are 15 residues in the CDR3. Deletions cut 5 bases from V and 3 bases from J, with 16 bases between. Germline V CDR1 and CDR2: MDHEN, SYDVKM. For the CDR3, the DNA is TGTGCCAGCAGTCTTGGGGTAGGTCGGGACACTGAAGCTTTCTTT. It yields the protein CASSLGVGRDTEAFF. The variable domain in full, with the rest retrieved from reference TRBV28 and TRBJ1-1, is DVKVTQSSRYLVKRTGEKVFLECVQDMDHENMFWYRQDPGLGLRLIYFSYDVKMKEKGDIPEGYSVSREKKERFSLILESASTNQTSMYLCASSLGVGRDTEAFFGQGTRLTVV.

The chain combines TRBV19 with TRBJ2-7; D is ambiguous. Germline-derived CDR1 and CDR2 are LNHDA and SQIVND (reference sequence). The CDR3 spans 15 residues. The V gene lost 5 bases and the J gene lost 4 bases, with 18 bases spanning the gap. In DNA form, the CDR3 reads TGTGCCAGTAGTCTGAAATTCGGTGGGCAGTACGAGCAGTACGTC. It codes for CASSLKFGGQYEQYV.

This clonotype was found a few times. This rearrangement joins TRBV4-1 to TRBJ2-1; 9 positions match TRBD2. The junction had 4 bases not matched to a gene; V was cut back by 2 bases and J by 2 bases. CDR3 length: 16 amino acids. CDR1 is MGHRA and CDR2 is YSYEKL in the germline V gene. CDR3 sequence reads: CASSQPTSGPYNEQFF. The CDR3 nucleotides are TGCGCCAGCAGCCAACCCACTAGCGGGCCCTACAATGAGCAGTTCTTC.

The chain links TRBV27 to TRBJ2-2; D call uncertain. Looked up from germline, CDR1 is MNHEY and CDR2 is SMNVEV (reference sequence). The CDR3 spans 16 residues. Trimming left V 3 bases short and J 0 bases short, with 11 bases between. CDR3 region: CASSLLRPTNTGELFF. CDR3 nucleotides: TGTGCCAGCAGTTTGTTACGGCCCACGAACACCGGGGAGCTGTTTTTT.